This T cell receptor (beta chain) is drawn from a study of OX40 agonist ivuxolimab in advanced cancers. Background on the whole study: The costimulatory receptor OX40 (CD134) was targeted by ivuxolimab, a fully human IgG2 agonistic monoclonal antibody. In the dose-escalation cohort, about four fifths of patients were male, and the mean age was 60 years with a range of roughly 23 to 90. The purpose of peripheral TCRbeta sequencing was to test whether ivuxolimab changed TCR sequence diversity and led to clonal T-cell expansion. Prior anti-PD-1, anti-PD-L1 or anti-CTLA-4 therapy was permitted, and checkpoint inhibitors had been received by roughly 42% of dose-escalation patients. The paper reports the monotherapy dose-escalation portion (N = 52 patients) of the phase I ivuxolimab trial. Among the approximately 50 dose-escalation patients, approximately 20 had hepatocellular carcinoma, 15 melanoma, 9 renal cell carcinoma and 9 head and neck cancer. Three dose-escalation patients achieved partial responses, one with hepatocellular carcinoma and two with cutaneous melanoma. Intravenous ivuxolimab was administered to patients every 2 weeks at six dose levels: 0.01, 0.1, 0.3, 1.5, 3 and 10 mg/kg. Results and caveats for the whole study, not just this receptor: At doses of 0.1 to 3.0 mg/kg, clonal expansion of both CD4+ and CD8+ blood T cells was observed from baseline to week 6. Low levels of normalized T-cell clonal expansion were also shown by some nonresponding patients. After ivuxolimab, expanded clones were on average more numerous among CD8+ T cells than among CD4+ T cells. In the 0.1-3.0 mg/kg groups, partial responders were among the patients with the lowest normalized peripheral clonal expansion, particularly in CD8+ T cells. Which antigens the clonally expanded peripheral T cells were specific for was not determined.

As regards this clone: No antigen is known for it. Per-base qualities were not stored, and no clone one base away is much larger.

Genomic DNA was extracted from sorted cells for sequencing of the TCRbeta CDR3 region. TCRbeta CDR3 regions were sequenced using the immunoSEQ Assay. What TCRdb holds here is the immuneACCESS table cut down to in-frame rearrangements. Part of the clones is not present; checked against another copy, under half of the missing clones reflect an unresolved V gene, and the others are unexplained. This sample lists approximately 87,000 clones; about 90% were detected once. The ten top clones hold over 0.8% of the sample. Patients with a history of autoimmune disease or receiving systemic immunosuppression were excluded from the trial. In every dose cohort, peripheral blood was drawn for TCR sequencing at baseline, cycle 4 day 1, and cycle 7 day 1. The samples were drawn from a first-in-human, open-label, multicenter phase I dose-escalation trial of ivuxolimab. Adults with locally advanced or metastatic melanoma, renal cell carcinoma, hepatocellular carcinoma or head and neck squamous cell carcinoma were enrolled in the trial. Before TCR sequencing, CD4+ T cells and CD8+ T cells from peripheral blood were sorted into separate populations.

CDR1 and CDR2 (SGHDT, YYEEEE) derive from the germline V gene. Inclusive of the bounding cysteine and phenylalanine, the CDR3 is 16 residues long. Only the CDR3 region is kept as DNA, spanning 48 bases read in frame from base 1. V and J lose 0 bases and 0 bases, and a span of 12 bases separates them. The sample in question was CD4+ or CD8+ T cells sorted from blood, obtained in a trial of the OX40 agonist ivuxolimab. This TCR was sampled from an adult with an advanced solid tumor such as melanoma, head and neck, liver or kidney cancer. The chain is made from TRBV5-6 and TRBJ1-1; 5 matching bases give a weak D call of TRBD1. At the DNA level, the sequence is TGTGCCAGCAGCTTGGCGCAGCGGGGGTTGAACACTGAAGCTTTCTTT. It translates to CASSLAQRGLNTEAFF.